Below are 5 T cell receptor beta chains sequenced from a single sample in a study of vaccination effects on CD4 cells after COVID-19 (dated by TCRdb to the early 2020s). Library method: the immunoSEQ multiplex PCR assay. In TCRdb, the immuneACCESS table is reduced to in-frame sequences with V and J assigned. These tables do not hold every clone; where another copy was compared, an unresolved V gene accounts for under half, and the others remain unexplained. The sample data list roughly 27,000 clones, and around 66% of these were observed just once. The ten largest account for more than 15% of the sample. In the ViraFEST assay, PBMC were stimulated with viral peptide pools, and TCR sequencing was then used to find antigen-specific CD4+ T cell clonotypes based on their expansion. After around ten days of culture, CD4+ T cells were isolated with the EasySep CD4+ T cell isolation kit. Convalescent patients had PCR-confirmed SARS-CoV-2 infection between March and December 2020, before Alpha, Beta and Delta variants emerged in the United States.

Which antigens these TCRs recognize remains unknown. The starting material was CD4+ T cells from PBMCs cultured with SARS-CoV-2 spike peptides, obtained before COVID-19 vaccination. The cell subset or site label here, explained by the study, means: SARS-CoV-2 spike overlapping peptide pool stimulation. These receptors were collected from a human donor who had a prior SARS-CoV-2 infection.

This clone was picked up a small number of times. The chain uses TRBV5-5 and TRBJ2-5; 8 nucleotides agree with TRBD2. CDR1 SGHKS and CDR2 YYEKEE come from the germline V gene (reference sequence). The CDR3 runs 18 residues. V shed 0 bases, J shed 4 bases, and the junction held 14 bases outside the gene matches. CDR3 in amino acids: CASSLGPSGQGRGETQYF. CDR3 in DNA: TGTGCCAGCAGCTTGGGGCCTAGCGGGCAAGGGCGGGGAGAGACCCAGTACTTC.

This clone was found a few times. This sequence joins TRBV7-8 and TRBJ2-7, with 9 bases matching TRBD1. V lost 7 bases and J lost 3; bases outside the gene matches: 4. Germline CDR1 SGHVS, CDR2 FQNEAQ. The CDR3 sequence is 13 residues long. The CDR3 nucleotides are TGTGCCAGCAAGGAGGACAGGGGCTACGAGCAGTACTTC. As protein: CASKEDRGYEQYF.

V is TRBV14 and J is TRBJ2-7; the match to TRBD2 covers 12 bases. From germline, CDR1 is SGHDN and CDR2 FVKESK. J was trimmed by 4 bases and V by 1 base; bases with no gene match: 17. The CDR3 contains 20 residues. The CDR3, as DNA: TGTGCCAGCAGCCAAGGCGTACTAGCGGGAGGCCCCTATCCGCCATACGAGCAGTACTTC. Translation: CASSQGVLAGGPYPPYEQYF.

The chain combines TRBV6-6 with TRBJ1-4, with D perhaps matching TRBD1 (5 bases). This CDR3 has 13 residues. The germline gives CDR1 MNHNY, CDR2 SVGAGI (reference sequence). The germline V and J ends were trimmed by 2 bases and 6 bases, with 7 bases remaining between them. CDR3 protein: CASSYGGDEKLFF. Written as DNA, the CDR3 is TGTGCCAGCAGTTACGGGGGTGATGAAAAACTGTTTTTT.

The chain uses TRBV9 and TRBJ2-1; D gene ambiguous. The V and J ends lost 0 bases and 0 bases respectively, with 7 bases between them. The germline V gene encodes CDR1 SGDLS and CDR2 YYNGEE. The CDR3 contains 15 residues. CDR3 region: CASSVDLVSYNEQFF. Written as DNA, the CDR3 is TGTGCCAGCAGCGTAGACCTAGTCTCCTACAATGAGCAGTTCTTC.